This T cell receptor beta chain was profiled in a study of Graves' ophthalmopathy and Graves' hyperthyroidism. About the study: Ahead of any treatment, peripheral blood was obtained at the initial diagnosis.

The CDR3 runs 16 residues. V lost 0 bases, J lost 2 bases, and 7 bases stayed unmatched. CDR1 and CDR2 (germline): MNHEY, SVGAGI. Patients were excluded if they had other autoimmune diseases or uncontrolled infections, and likewise if pregnancy or lactation applied. Amplified TCR beta CDR3 regions were obtained using RNA transcripts as template. After a first-round RT-PCR with HTBI primers, a second-round multiplex PCR was run. Using its own MiXCR run on the multiplex PCR reads, TCRdb lists one record per CDR3 protein. The sample lists some 380,000 distinct CDR3 sequences, approximately 15% seen once, with about 7.3% in the top ten. On this clonotype itself: Its antigen is currently unknown.

Study-level points and caveats: Most clonotypes expanded in thyroid above 0.001 frequency were present in blood too. Using a 13-signature model, the authors split ophthalmopathy from stable hyperthyroidism, with 85% to 90% sensitivity and approximately 81% specificity.

This chain joins TRBV6-5 and TRBJ2-7, with 7 bases that match TRBD2. The TCR was taken from a young woman with stable Graves' hyperthyroidism. The sequenced material came from peripheral blood. The CDR3 sequence is CASSYSIAGDPYEQYF. CDR3 DNA: TGTGCCAGCAGTTACTCGATTGCGGGGGACCCCTACGAGCAGTACTTC.